The T cell receptor (beta chain) under discussion was sequenced for a study of blood T cell repertoires in COVID-19. Across the whole study: Samples of COVID-19 (acute and convalescent) were obtained from the United States, Italy and Spain. PBMCs, B-cell-depleted T cells, or T cells were the source of the cDNA or gDNA that made up the material.

Original analysis: The authors estimated nucleated cell counts from reference gene primer amplification. Measured with immunoSEQ multiplex PCR; TCRdb has only the in-frame clones, and not every one. V and J calls and clone size are given by that table; D and trimming were obtained from the DNA. The sample records under 60,000 clones, roughly 91% being singletons. The sequence was collected from a human donor in a cohort sampled during active COVID-19. Sequencing used peripheral blood.

CDR3 DNA: TGTGCCAGCAGCTCTAGCGGGAGCTCCTACAATGAGCAGTTCTTC. Its translation is CASSSSGSSYNEQFF. J is TRBJ2-1 and V is TRBV11-1; 10 bases fit TRBD2. V was pared by 4 bases and J by 0 bases, with 0 bases of the junction left unmatched. CDR3 size: 15 residues. Germline assignment: CDR1 SGHAT and CDR2 FQDESV (reference sequence).